These 10 T cell receptor beta chains originate from one sample sequenced in a study of T cell repertoires in cytomegalovirus infection. TCRdb processed the reads anew with MiXCR; each CDR3 protein has one entry. Of some 240,000 distinct CDR3 sequences in the sample, about 15% were seen once. Sequenced material: CD8+ T cells from PBMCs. The source of these receptors is a human donor in good health (CMV status not recorded). Some clones in this sample may be carry-over from other donors' samples.

The chain recombines TRBV29-1 with TRBJ1-2; TRBD1 agrees at 9 bases. With 6 bases clipped from V and 4 bases from J, the junction kept 9 bases outside the gene matches. Germline V lookup: CDR1 SQVTM, CDR2 ANQGSEA. CDR3 length equals 14 residues. The CDR3 coding sequence is TGCAGCGTCCCAGGGACAGGGCGAACCTATGGCTACACCTTC. Translated: CSVPGTGRTYGYTF. The whole variable domain, filled in from reference TRBV29-1 and TRBJ1-2, reads SAVISQKPSRDICQRGTSLTIQCQVDSQVTMMFWYRQQPGQSLTLIATANQGSEATYESGFVIDKFPISRPNLTFSTLTVSNMSPEDSSIYLCSVPGTGRTYGYTFGSGTRLTVV.

The rearrangement links TRBV6-1 to TRBJ1-1, with 9 bases aligning to TRBD1. CDR1 MNHNS and CDR2 SASEGT come from the germline V gene. CDR3 size: 15 residues. Trimming took 4 bases from V and 6 from J; bases not matched to a gene: 9. The CDR3 region is CASSGDRASPPEAFF. The CDR3 DNA reads TGTGCCAGCAGTGGGGACAGGGCTAGTCCCCCTGAAGCTTTCTTT.

The V call is TRBV7-9, the J call TRBJ1-2; D unresolved. This CDR3 region has 11 residues. Trimming removed 5 bases at V and 7 bases at J, with 8 bases between. Germline CDR1 reads SEHNR; CDR2 reads FQNEAQ (reference sequence). In DNA form, the CDR3 reads TGTGCCAGCAGCGGGAGTCGTGGCTACACCTTC. Its translation: CASSGSRGYTF.

In this sample, this clonotype turned up a few times. This rearrangement joins TRBV7-9 to TRBJ1-4; D call uncertain. Trimming removed 1 base at V and 7 bases at J, with 10 bases between. The germline V gene has CDR1 SEHNR and CDR2 FQNEAQ (reference sequence). The CDR3 loop spans 14 amino acids. CDR3 DNA sequence: TGTGCCAGCAGCTTAGACGGAGGTCTTGAAAAACTGTTTTTT. This encodes CASSLDGGLEKLFF.

The sample holds many counts of this clonotype. The V gene is TRBV6-2 or TRBV6-3, the J gene TRBJ2-4; 9 bases map to TRBD2. This CDR3 contains 17 residues. From germline, CDR1 is MNHEY and CDR2 SVGEGT. The trim removed 2 bases at V and 2 bases at J, leaving 7 bases unmatched. The CDR3 sequence is CASSYVLAGISKNIQYF. In DNA, the CDR3 is TGTGCCAGCAGTTACGTCCTAGCGGGGATTTCCAAAAACATTCAGTACTTC.

The V gene is TRBV19, the J gene TRBJ2-2; D is ambiguous. The CDR3 loop spans 13 amino acids. Trimming removed 7 bases at V and 0 bases at J, with 6 bases between. CDR1 and CDR2 from the germline V gene are LNHDA and SQIVND (reference sequence). CDR3 bases: TGTGCCAGTACAGTCGCGAACACCGGGGAGCTGTTTTTT. Translation gives CASTVANTGELFF. Full variable domain (remainder filled in from reference TRBV19 and TRBJ2-2): DGGITQSPKYLFRKEGQNVTLSCEQNLNHDAMYWYRQDPGQGLRLIYYSQIVNDFQKGDIAEGYSVSREKKESFPLTVTSAQKNPTAFYLCASTVANTGELFFGEGSRLTVL.

The genes are TRBV19 and TRBJ1-5, with D perhaps matching TRBD1 (5 bases). The V and J ends lost 7 bases and 4 bases respectively, with 11 bases between them. Germline V CDR1 and CDR2: LNHDA, SQIVND (reference sequence). This CDR3 has 13 residues. Here the CDR3 reads CASTRGRNQPQHF. In nucleotides, the CDR3 is TGTGCCAGTACACGGGGGAGGAATCAGCCCCAGCATTTT.

Only a few counts were recorded for this clonotype. The chain has TRBV7-8 and TRBJ2-2, with 9 bases lining up with TRBD2. J gave up 6 bases and V 2 bases, and 10 bases lay outside the gene matches. In germline, CDR1 is SGHVS, CDR2 FQNEAQ. There are 17 residues in the CDR3. This CDR3 is CASSLPRQAGGPGELFF. CDR3 nucleotides: TGTGCCAGCAGCTTACCCCGCCAAGCGGGGGGCCCCGGGGAGCTGTTTTTT.

This clonotype was observed a handful of times. The rearrangement links TRBV11-2 to TRBJ2-4; weak D call: TRBD1 (6 bases). The CDR3 spans 16 residues. The V and J ends lost 2 bases and 6 bases respectively, with 17 bases between them. Per the germline V gene, CDR1 is SGHAT and CDR2 is FQNNGV. In DNA form, the CDR3 reads TGTGCCAGCAGCTTATTTGGGAATGACAGGCCAAACATTCAGTACTTC. It specifies CASSLFGNDRPNIQYF. The variable domain in full, completed from reference TRBV11-2 and TRBJ2-4, reads EAGVAQSPRYKIIEKRQSVAFWCNPISGHATLYWYQQILGQGPKLLIQFQNNGVVDDSQLPKDRFSAERLKGVDSTLKIQPAKLEDSAVYLCASSLFGNDRPNIQYFGAGTRLSVL.

This sequence joins TRBV4-1 and TRBJ2-5, with 8 bases identical to TRBD2. J gave up 4 bases and V 4 bases, and 11 bases lay outside the gene matches. CDR1 and CDR2 (germline): MGHRA, YSYEKL. This CDR3 has 16 residues. The CDR3 DNA reads TGCGCCAGCAGCCCAGCTGAACAGCGGGGGTCAGAGACCCAGTACTTC. The encoded protein is CASSPAEQRGSETQYF.